The next 12 T cell receptor beta chains were all read from a single sample in a study of T cells after yellow fever vaccination. Using its own MiXCR run on the 5' RACE reads, TCRdb lists one record per CDR3 protein. The table includes 200,000 to 300,000 distinct CDR3 sequences, 6% to 7.5% detected once. The input for sequencing was CD4+ T cells sorted from PBMCs, taken 15 days after the yellow fever booster vaccination. Receptor source: a man younger than 40 who received the YFV17D yellow fever vaccine.

The chain couples TRBV29-1 to TRBJ2-1, with 7 positions matching TRBD2. This CDR3 has 13 residues. V shed 4 bases and J 12 bases; nucleotides not matched to a gene: 12. Germline values: CDR1 SQVTM, CDR2 ANQGSEA. The CDR3 bases are TGCAGCGTTGGTCTAGCGGAAACAATGAGGCAGTTCTTC. Translating gives CSVGLAETMRQFF.

This clonotype was seen many times. The chain recombines TRBV29-1 with TRBJ2-5, with TRBD1 matching 8 bases. This CDR3 spans 14 amino acids. Trimming at V came to 6 bases and at J to 1 base, leaving 7 bases not matched to a gene. CDR1 is SQVTM, CDR2 ANQGSEA, per germline. The CDR3: CSVTDRVAQETQYF. CDR3 nucleotide sequence: TGCAGCGTCACGGACAGGGTGGCCCAAGAGACCCAGTACTTC.

This clonotype was recorded many times. The chain combines TRBV12-3 or TRBV12-4 with TRBJ2-1, with 7 nucleotides matching TRBD1. CDR3 length equals 16 residues. J was trimmed by 6 bases and V by 6 bases; bases with no gene match: 14. The CDR3 DNA sequence: TGTGCCAGCAGACTAACAGGGGTGCTCTCCATCAATGAGCAGTTCTTC. Translation: CASRLTGVLSINEQFF.

This clonotype showed up many times. J is TRBJ1-6 and V is TRBV12-3 or TRBV12-4, with D hard to call. This CDR3 has 13 amino acids. V dropped 0 bases and J dropped 10 bases, with 7 bases sitting between them. This CDR3 is CASSLAADSPLHF. CDR3 DNA: TGTGCCAGCAGTTTAGCCGCGGACTCACCCCTCCACTTT.

The chain has TRBV29-1 and TRBJ2-3, with D perhaps matching TRBD1 or TRBD2 (6 bases each). Germline-derived CDR1 and CDR2 are SQVTM and ANQGSEA. V lost 1 base and J 3 bases, leaving 17 bases between the germline ends. The CDR3 is 16 amino acids. For the CDR3, the DNA is TGCAGCGTTGAAGTTTTCCCAAGGAGGGGGACAGATACGCAGTATTTT. Protein product: CSVEVFPRRGTDTQYF.

A few counts support this clonotype. The DNA for the CDR3 is TGCAGCACATCCCCTGGGCTAGCGGGTATGACGAGTAATGAGCAGTTCTTC. It yields the protein CSTSPGLAGMTSNEQFF. The gene calls are TRBV29-1 and TRBJ2-1; 8 bases are shared with TRBD2. From germline, CDR1 is SQVTM and CDR2 ANQGSEA. The CDR3 contains 17 residues. V shed 8 bases and J 7 bases; nucleotides not matched to a gene: 22.

The chain carries TRBV5-1 and TRBJ2-5; D remains unclear. Germline CDR1 reads SGHRS; CDR2 reads YFSETQ. Trimming stripped 4 bases from V and 2 bases from J, with 18 bases between. The CDR3 runs 16 residues. The CDR3 here is CASSTVQARTQETQYF. The CDR3 region has the DNA TGCGCCAGCAGCACGGTTCAAGCTAGAACACAAGAGACCCAGTACTTC.

This chain joins TRBV20-1 and TRBJ2-1; D is unresolved. Germline V gene data show CDR1 as DFQATT and CDR2 as SNEGSKA (reference sequence). The CDR3 runs to 15 residues. The V gene lost 2 bases and the J gene lost 0 bases, with 11 bases spanning the gap. CDR3 coding DNA: TGCAGTGCTAGAATAACTTCCCGCTCCTACAATGAGCAGTTCTTC. It specifies CSARITSRSYNEQFF.

This clonotype was recorded many times. The rearrangement joins TRBV3-1 to TRBJ2-3; D possibly corresponds to TRBD2 (5 bases). Germline V gene sequence: CDR1 LGHDT, CDR2 YNNKEL (reference sequence). CDR3 size: 15 residues. V was shortened by 4 bases and J by 6 bases, with 17 bases between the two germline ends. The CDR3 protein is CASSRGSYERDTQYF. In nucleotides, the CDR3 is TGTGCCAGCAGCCGCGGGTCCTATGAAAGGGATACGCAGTATTTT.

This clonotype was seen a handful of times. The chain has TRBV5-1 and TRBJ2-1; D might be TRBD2 (7 bases). V was cut by 4 bases and J by 6 bases, with 17 bases left in between. From germline, CDR1 is SGHRS and CDR2 YFSETQ. This CDR3 has 15 amino acids. The CDR3 loop is CASSGGREFINEQFF. CDR3 DNA sequence: TGCGCCAGCAGCGGGGGGCGGGAGTTTATCAATGAGCAGTTCTTC.

The rearrangement joins TRBV7-2 to TRBJ2-7, with a weak D call TRBD1 (5 bases). V was clipped by 5 bases and J by 2 bases, with 22 bases between them. Germline V gene sequence: CDR1 SGHTA, CDR2 FQGNSA. There are 17 residues in the CDR3. DNA of the CDR3: TGTGCCAGCAGCCGTGGGGCGATTGGGCGGATCCCCTACGAGCAGTACTTC. This gives the protein CASSRGAIGRIPYEQYF. Full variable domain (rest looked up from reference TRBV7-2 and TRBJ2-7): GAGVSQSPSNKVTEKGKDVELRCDPISGHTALYWYRQSLGQGLEFLIYFQGNSAPDKSGLPSDRFSAERTGGSVSTLTIQRTQQEDSAVYLCASSRGAIGRIPYEQYFGPGTRLTVT.

This clonotype was seen at least ten times. The chain has TRBV5-1 and TRBJ2-1, with unresolved D. The V end lost 1 base, the J end lost 0 bases, and 11 bases lay between the germline ends. Looked up from germline, CDR1 is SGHRS and CDR2 is YFSETQ. The CDR3 sequence is 16 residues long. In DNA form, the CDR3 reads TGCGCCAGCAGCTTGAGACGGTGGGACTCCTACAATGAGCAGTTCTTC. Protein sequence: CASSLRRWDSYNEQFF.